The following is a TCR beta chain sequence with its context. Its specificity is unknown. These data are taken from a study of immune cell composition in non-small cell lung cancer. Study findings and constraints: Squamous lung tumours showed higher top 10 clone scores and clonality than adenocarcinomas. TIL tumour reactivity correlated with maximal tumour-associated clone frequency in adenocarcinoma. No significant correlation existed between pack-years smoked and tumour clonality.

Only in-frame clones appear in the TCRdb table, and some are missing; sequencing was by immunoSEQ multiplex PCR. The table has 2,000 to 2,500 clones, roughly 79% seen once. Trimming cost V 1 base and J 9 bases, with 19 bases left between them. The CDR3 is 16 residues long. In germline, CDR1 is MNHNS, CDR2 SASEGT. Sequencing was performed on lung tumor tissue. The chain is built from TRBV6-1 and TRBJ1-5, with D tentatively TRBD1 (5 bases). The origin of this receptor is a human donor with non-small cell lung cancer. This chain's CDR3 is CASSEVTGSFMWPQHF. For the CDR3, the DNA is TGTGCCAGCAGTGAAGTCACAGGATCCTTCATGTGGCCCCAGCATTTT.